Listed here are 30 T cell receptor beta chains from one sample, sequenced in a study of T cells after yellow fever vaccination. From the 5' RACE reads, TCRdb called clonotypes with MiXCR, one entry per CDR3 protein. The table lists just under 30,000 distinct CDR3 sequences, around 5% of them singletons. The source was CD8+ T cells sorted from PBMCs, collected 10 days after the yellow fever booster vaccination. These receptors were taken from a young man who received the YFV17D yellow fever vaccine.

This clonotype came up many times. The CDR3 loop is CASSDSIQPNEQFF. The CDR3 DNA is TGTGCCAGCAGTGACTCAATCCAGCCCAATGAGCAGTTCTTC. The rearrangement uses TRBV6-4 and TRBJ2-1; D unclear. The CDR3 runs 14 residues. The V end was cut by 0 bases, the J end by 6 bases, with 9 bases between. The germline CDR1 and CDR2 sequences are MRHNA and SNTAGT.

Ten or more counts support this clonotype. The V gene is TRBV20-1, the J gene TRBJ2-5, with 16 bases fitting TRBD2. Germline lookup yields CDR1 DFQATT and CDR2 SNEGSKA (reference sequence). CDR3 length equals 19 residues. The ends lost 0 bases at V and 2 bases at J; junction bases unmatched: 9. The DNA for the CDR3 is TGCAGTGCTAGAGATTCGGGACTAGCGGGAGGGCCGGAACAAGAGACCCAGTACTTC. Its translation: CSARDSGLAGGPEQETQYF.

This clonotype has ten or more counts. The chain has TRBV7-9 and TRBJ2-7, with 7 bases fitting TRBD1. The CDR3 covers 14 residues. CDR1 and CDR2 from the germline V gene are SEHNR and FQNEAQ (reference sequence). Losses at the gene ends were 5 bases for V and 0 bases for J; bases not matched to a gene: 4. The CDR3 bases are TGTGCCAGCAGCCCCAGGGACAGCTCCTACGAGCAGTACTTC. Amino acids: CASSPRDSSYEQYF.

This clonotype was recorded many times. The chain combines TRBV7-2 with TRBJ2-1; D is uncertain. The germline gives CDR1 SGHTA, CDR2 FQGNSA. V dropped 3 bases and J dropped 7 bases, with 10 bases sitting between them. CDR3 length: 13 residues. CDR3 loop: CASSLRLGNEQFF. CDR3 bases: TGTGCCAGCAGCTTGAGACTCGGGAATGAGCAGTTCTTC.

Comments on this clonotype: This may come from a read error, since a much larger clone is one base off. This chain joins TRBV24-1 and TRBJ2-1, with D unclear. This CDR3 contains 12 residues. In germline, CDR1 is KGHDR, CDR2 SFDVKD. The CDR3 nucleotides read TGTGCCACCAGTGATTTGTACAATGAGCAGCTCTTC. Translated: CATSDLYNEQLF.

This clonotype was found many times. CDR3 amino acids: CSAGQGASYEQYF. In DNA, the CDR3 is TGCAGCGCGGGACAGGGGGCGAGCTACGAGCAGTACTTC. The gene calls are TRBV29-1 and TRBJ2-7; 12 positions match TRBD1. From germline, CDR1 is SQVTM and CDR2 ANQGSEA. V trimming: 7 bases; J trimming: 3 bases; junction bases outside the gene matches: 4. This CDR3 contains 13 residues.

This clonotype came up many times. V usage is TRBV2 and J usage is TRBJ1-1; D is ambiguous. The germline V gene has CDR1 SNHLY and CDR2 FYNNEI. Deletions cut 3 bases from V and 2 bases from J, with 4 bases between. This CDR3 has 12 amino acids. DNA of the CDR3: TGTGCCAGCAGTGAGATAAACACTGAAGCTTTCTTT. It yields the protein CASSEINTEAFF.

The chain combines TRBV10-2 with TRBJ2-5; TRBD1 is a possible D gene (5 bases). Deletions cut 3 bases from V and 5 bases from J, with 19 bases between. From germline, CDR1 is WSHSY and CDR2 SAAADI. This CDR3 comprises 16 residues. CDR3 nucleotide sequence: TGCGCCAGCAGTGAATTGCGCGGACAAATCCATGAGACCCAGTACTTC. This gives the protein CASSELRGQIHETQYF.

This clonotype was seen ten or more times. The rearrangement links TRBV12-3 or TRBV12-4 to TRBJ2-3; 8 positions agree with TRBD2. The CDR3 is 15 amino acids. V lost 8 bases and J lost 2; bases outside the gene matches: 9. The CDR3 here is CASLSGSYVTDTQYF. The CDR3 nucleotides read TGTGCCAGCCTGAGCGGGAGTTACGTCACAGATACGCAGTATTTT.

The rearrangement joins TRBV7-9 to TRBJ2-5; D ambiguous. The length of the CDR3 is 12 residues. The V gene's germline CDR1 is SEHNR and CDR2 FQNEAQ (reference sequence). V shed 1 base and J shed 5 bases, with 5 bases lying between them. The CDR3 reads CASSLVQETQYF. CDR3 DNA sequence: TGTGCCAGCAGCTTAGTTCAGGAGACCCAGTACTTC.

In its sample, this clonotype was seen many times. The V gene is TRBV30, the J gene TRBJ2-1; 8 nucleotides align to TRBD2. Trimming removed 0 bases from V and 9 bases from J; junction bases left unmatched: 7. CDR3 length: 14 residues. CDR1 is GTSNPN and CDR2 is SVGIG in the germline V gene (reference sequence). CDR3 DNA: TGTGCCTGGAGTGTAGCGGGGGCCTTCGGTGAGCAGTTCTTC. This translates into CAWSVAGAFGEQFF.

This clonotype was observed at least ten times. The chain employs TRBV12-3 or TRBV12-4 and TRBJ2-6, with TRBD1 matching over 7 bases. The V and J ends lost 1 base and 4 bases, in that order; junction bases with no gene match: 7. CDR3 size: 17 residues. This CDR3 is CASSLGQGVVGANVLTF. CDR3 sequence (DNA): TGTGCCAGCAGTTTAGGACAGGGTGTAGTGGGGGCCAACGTCCTGACTTTC.

This chain connects TRBV19 to TRBJ2-7; 7 bases map to TRBD2. After removal of 5 bases from V and 2 bases from J, the junction contained 3 bases not matched to a gene. Germline CDR1 is LNHDA and CDR2 is SQIVND (reference sequence). The CDR3 consists of 13 residues. CDR3: CASSLAVTYEQYF. For the CDR3, the DNA is TGTGCCAGTAGTCTAGCGGTTACCTACGAGCAGTACTTC. Looking up the rest from reference TRBV19 and TRBJ2-7 gives the full variable domain: DGGITQSPKYLFRKEGQNVTLSCEQNLNHDAMYWYRQDPGQGLRLIYYSQIVNDFQKGDIAEGYSVSREKKESFPLTVTSAQKNPTAFYLCASSLAVTYEQYFGPGTRLTVT.

This clonotype was counted at least ten times. The rearrangement links TRBV6-1 to TRBJ2-1, with 9 bases fitting TRBD1. CDR1 is MNHNS, CDR2 SASEGT, per germline. The CDR3 extends over 13 amino acids. The ends lost 4 bases at V and 7 bases at J; junction bases unmatched: 2. CDR3 coding DNA: TGTGCCAGCAGTGGGACAGGGGTAAATGAGCAGTTCTTC. It yields the protein CASSGTGVNEQFF.

In its sample, this clonotype was seen many times. The chain has TRBV11-2 and TRBJ1-2, with TRBD1 as a possible D gene (5 bases). This CDR3 region has 16 residues. Germline values: CDR1 SGHAT, CDR2 FQNNGV. Trimming removed 1 base from V and 5 bases from J, with 17 bases in between. The CDR3 DNA is TGTGCCAGCAGCTTAGGAGCCTCCGGGACGGAGTATGGCTACACCTTC. This encodes CASSLGASGTEYGYTF.

This clonotype occurred many times. The chain recombines TRBV27 with TRBJ2-5; D gene ambiguous. CDR1 and CDR2 (germline): MNHEY, SMNVEV (reference sequence). The CDR3 spans 13 residues. The V end was cut by 3 bases, the J end by 3 bases, with 8 bases between. For the CDR3, the DNA is TGTGCCAGCAGTTTCGGCTCAAAAGAGACCCAGTACTTC. Its translation is CASSFGSKETQYF.

This clonotype was detected ten times or more. The rearrangement uses TRBV30 and TRBJ2-1, with 10 nucleotides matching TRBD2. CDR1 is GTSNPN and CDR2 is SVGIG in the germline V gene (reference sequence). V lost 3 bases to trimming and J lost 4 bases; unmatched junction nucleotides: 0. This CDR3 is built from 13 residues. In DNA, the CDR3 is TGTGCCTGGAGACTAGCGGGGTACAATGAGCAGTTCTTC. Amino acids: CAWRLAGYNEQFF.

This clonotype was observed many times. The rearrangement links TRBV9 to TRBJ2-5, with 8 bases aligning to TRBD2. CDR1 SGDLS and CDR2 YYNGEE come from the germline V gene. V lost 2 bases and J lost 1; bases outside the gene matches: 4. CDR3 length: 15 residues. For the CDR3, the DNA is TGTGCCAGCAGCGTTAGCGGGGCGCCCCAAGAGACCCAGTACTTC. Protein product: CASSVSGAPQETQYF.

This clonotype was recorded at least ten times. V gene TRBV2 combines with J gene TRBJ1-5; D remains unclear. Trimming pared 5 bases from V and 3 bases from J, leaving 14 bases between. The CDR3 loop spans 15 amino acids. The germline gives CDR1 SNHLY, CDR2 FYNNEI. This chain's CDR3 is CASSPGVSDNQPQHF. CDR3 bases: TGTGCCAGCAGTCCCGGGGTTTCAGACAATCAGCCCCAGCATTTT. Filled out from reference TRBV2 and TRBJ1-5, the complete variable domain reads EPEVTQTPSHQVTQMGQEVILRCVPISNHLYFYWYRQILGQKVEFLVSFYNNEISEKSEIFDDQFSVERPDGSNFTLKIRSTKLEDSAMYFCASSPGVSDNQPQHFGDGTRLSIL.

This clonotype has a count of ten or more. V and J are TRBV18 and TRBJ2-3; 9 bases fit TRBD2. Germline CDR1 is KGHSH and CDR2 is LQKENI. The CDR3 is 21 amino acids. V shed 0 bases and J 0 bases; nucleotides not matched to a gene: 16. CDR3 nucleotide sequence: TGTGCCAGCTCACCACCGCCCACCATCGGGCTAGCGGGAACTAGCACAGATACGCAGTATTTT. Its protein is CASSPPPTIGLAGTSTDTQYF.

The sample holds many counts of this clonotype. The rearrangement links TRBV14 to TRBJ2-1, with 11 bases fitting TRBD2. CDR3 length: 17 amino acids. The germline V gene has CDR1 SGHDN and CDR2 FVKESK. V lost 0 bases and J lost 7; bases outside the gene matches: 8. CDR3 in DNA: TGTGCCAGCAGCCAAGATTACGTCCTAGCGGGAGGTAATGAGCAGTTCTTC. Amino acid sequence: CASSQDYVLAGGNEQFF.

In this sample, this clonotype turned up many times. The CDR3 sequence: CASSSQIGTSGRAKNEQFF. The CDR3 region has the DNA TGTGCCAGCAGCTCTCAAATTGGGACTAGCGGGAGGGCCAAGAATGAGCAGTTCTTC. This chain joins TRBV7-9 and TRBJ2-1; 16 nucleotides agree with TRBD2. The CDR3 length is 19 residues. Germline values: CDR1 SEHNR, CDR2 FQNEAQ (reference sequence). The V and J ends lost 4 bases and 7 bases, in that order; junction bases with no gene match: 13.

This clonotype was picked up many times. The chain couples TRBV4-3 to TRBJ1-3; D remains unclear. This CDR3 contains 15 residues. Trimming stripped 5 bases from V and 0 bases from J, with 11 bases between. CDR1 LGHNA and CDR2 YSLEER come from the germline V gene. The DNA for the CDR3 is TGCGCCAGCAGCTCGACGGGAGACTCTGGAAACACCATATATTTT. Amino acids: CASSSTGDSGNTIYF.

This clonotype was counted ten times or more. The chain combines TRBV27 with TRBJ2-3; D not resolved. The CDR3 loop spans 18 amino acids. Germline CDR1 reads MNHEY; CDR2 reads SMNVEV (reference sequence). V was clipped by 0 bases and J by 3 bases, with 19 bases between them. The CDR3 bases are TGTGCCAGCAGTTTATCGAAAATCCCGACCCCTTCAACAGATACGCAGTATTTT. Amino acid sequence: CASSLSKIPTPSTDTQYF.

This clonotype appeared many times. The chain carries TRBV7-2 and TRBJ1-1; 8 bases agree with TRBD1. The CDR3 runs 14 residues. Unmatched junction bases numbered 5, after V lost 8 bases and J lost 0 bases. In germline, CDR1 is SGHTA, CDR2 FQGNSA. The CDR3 DNA is TGTGCCAGCTTGGGACAGGACATGAACACTGAAGCTTTCTTT. This sequence encodes CASLGQDMNTEAFF.

In this sample, this clonotype turned up many times. The genes are TRBV7-9 and TRBJ2-1; 13 nucleotides match TRBD2. Trimming at V came to 5 bases and at J to 6 bases, leaving 7 bases not matched to a gene. This CDR3 comprises 16 residues. The germline CDR1 and CDR2 sequences are SEHNR and FQNEAQ (reference sequence). Here the CDR3 DNA reads TGTGCCAGCAGCCGGACTAGCGGGAGCCTTCCCAATGAGCAGTTCTTC. Residues: CASSRTSGSLPNEQFF.

This clonotype came up many times. The chain joins TRBV14 to TRBJ1-6; perhaps TRBD1 as D (6 bases). The CDR3 runs to 13 residues. Germline V lookup: CDR1 SGHDN, CDR2 FVKESK. The ends were cut back, 1 base at V and 10 bases at J, with 8 bases in the middle. The DNA of the CDR3 is TGTGCCAGCAGCCAAGTAGGGGGGTCACCCCTCCACTTT. Translation: CASSQVGGSPLHF. Based on the CDR3 plus reference TRBV14 and TRBJ1-6, the full variable domain is EAGVTQFPSHSVIEKGQTVTLRCDPISGHDNLYWYRRVMGKEIKFLLHFVKESKQDESGMPNNRFLAERTGGTYSTLKVQPAELEDSGVYFCASSQVGGSPLHFGNGTRLTVT.

This clonotype was found many times. The rearrangement joins TRBV7-9 to TRBJ2-7, with unresolved D. Germline CDR1 is SEHNR and CDR2 is FQNEAQ (reference sequence). The CDR3 has 11 amino acids. V gave up 5 bases and J gave up 3 bases, with 5 bases separating them. In DNA form, the CDR3 reads TGTGCCAGCAGCACAAACTACGAGCAGTACTTC. Amino acid sequence: CASSTNYEQYF.

This clonotype was counted at least ten times. This chain connects TRBV15 to TRBJ1-1; D is ambiguous. V lost 0 bases and J 11 bases, leaving 13 bases between the germline ends. Germline V lookup: CDR1 LNHNV, CDR2 YYDKDF (reference sequence). The CDR3 sequence is 13 residues long. CDR3 DNA sequence: TGTGCCACCAGCAGAGATCCCGGGTTACAGGCTTTCTTT. Translation gives CATSRDPGLQAFF.

This clonotype showed up many times. The V gene is TRBV6-5, the J gene TRBJ2-1; possibly TRBD1 for D (6 bases). Deletions cut 2 bases from V and 6 bases from J, with 14 bases between. CDR1 is MNHEY, CDR2 SVGAGI, per germline. The CDR3 is made up of 15 amino acids. CDR3 region: CASSYGQGLRNEQFF. As DNA, the CDR3 is TGTGCCAGCAGTTACGGGCAGGGGCTGCGCAATGAGCAGTTCTTC.